Here is one TCR beta chain with its context. The antigen is undetermined. Produced via immunoSEQ multiplex PCR; TCRdb's table is partial and in-frame only. Seen here are about 110,000 clones, nearly 90% observed once, and the top ten hold more than 2.5%. Trimming at V came to 8 bases and at J to 4 bases, leaving 6 bases not matched to a gene. This CDR3 region has 13 residues. Germline lookup yields CDR1 MGHDK and CDR2 SYGVNS. These data are taken from a study of glioma-infiltrating T cells after dendritic cell vaccination. Points from the study as a whole: Patients with more pretreatment TILs had longer time to progression and survival.

Sample time point: after dendritic cell vaccination, including at tumor progression/relapse. Sample: blood, taken after dendritic cell vaccination. The sequence was collected from a human donor with glioblastoma. J is TRBJ2-7 and V is TRBV25-1; 9 bases match TRBD1. CDR3 sequence reads: CASGTGQGYEQYF. The CDR3 coding sequence is TGTGCCAGCGGAACGGGACAGGGTTACGAGCAGTACTTC.